The rows below give T cell receptor beta chains drawn from one sample of a study of cytomegalovirus exposure and HLA in healthy donors. Profiling relied on immunoSEQ multiplex PCR, and the TCRdb table lists in-frame clones only, not all of them. The sample holds about 210,000 clones, 82% seen once. The sample comprised PBMCs. The receptors stem from a man between 35 and 55 years old in good health and CMV-seropositive. The CDR3 runs from the conserved cysteine through the conserved F or W. The order of the fields is D gene, J gene, V gene, clone size, CDR3 protein. The D gene is left open where the match is weak. Not every row has a clone size; where given, it reads once, few, many or a size class.

d_gene: -
j_gene: TRBJ2-5
v_gene: TRBV5-1
abundance: -
CDR3aa: CASGGGTQETQYF

d_gene: -
j_gene: TRBJ1-2
v_gene: TRBV6-1
abundance: -
CDR3aa: CASSPTVYGYTF

d_gene: TRBD1
j_gene: TRBJ2-1
v_gene: TRBV25-1
abundance: -
CDR3aa: CASSVDRAYNEQFF

d_gene: -
j_gene: TRBJ1-1
v_gene: TRBV6-5
abundance: -
CDR3aa: CASRVQGNTEAFF

d_gene: -
j_gene: TRBJ2-2
v_gene: TRBV6-4
abundance: -
CDR3aa: CASSDPRKDRGEESGELFF

d_gene: -
j_gene: TRBJ1-1
v_gene: TRBV4-1
abundance: few
CDR3aa: CASSGGVPDWTEAFF

d_gene: -
j_gene: TRBJ2-7
v_gene: TRBV29-1
abundance: -
CDR3aa: CSAQSGGTVYEQYF

d_gene: TRBD1
j_gene: TRBJ2-7
v_gene: TRBV27
abundance: -
CDR3aa: CASSNRDRDEQYF

d_gene: TRBD2
j_gene: TRBJ2-3
v_gene: TRBV5-1
abundance: few
CDR3aa: CASSLALGGGPPGTQYF

d_gene: -
j_gene: TRBJ2-5
v_gene: TRBV5-4
abundance: -
CDR3aa: CASSYEYQETQYF

d_gene: -
j_gene: TRBJ2-3
v_gene: TRBV6-5
abundance: -
CDR3aa: CASSNTDTQYF

d_gene: -
j_gene: TRBJ2-7
v_gene: TRBV7-2
abundance: few
CDR3aa: CASSLGQGGYYEQYF

d_gene: -
j_gene: TRBJ2-1
v_gene: TRBV2
abundance: -
CDR3aa: CASIRDSSYNEQFF

d_gene: TRBD2
j_gene: TRBJ2-3
v_gene: TRBV29-1
abundance: -
CDR3aa: CSGNGLAGGADTQYF

d_gene: TRBD1
j_gene: TRBJ1-2
v_gene: TRBV2
abundance: -
CDR3aa: CASSGQGDYGYTF

d_gene: -
j_gene: TRBJ2-5
v_gene: TRBV27
abundance: -
CDR3aa: CASRSLAGTQYF

d_gene: -
j_gene: TRBJ2-5
v_gene: TRBV29-1
abundance: -
CDR3aa: CSQSLGGETQYF

d_gene: TRBD1
j_gene: TRBJ1-5
v_gene: TRBV10-3
abundance: -
CDR3aa: CATGTGGNQPQHF

d_gene: -
j_gene: TRBJ2-5
v_gene: TRBV19
abundance: once
CDR3aa: CASSIVNSQETQYF

d_gene: -
j_gene: TRBJ1-1
v_gene: TRBV20-1
abundance: -
CDR3aa: CSASGLLEAFF

d_gene: -
j_gene: TRBJ1-4
v_gene: TRBV4-1
abundance: few
CDR3aa: CASSQVGLFNEKLFF

d_gene: TRBD2
j_gene: TRBJ2-1
v_gene: TRBV7-9
abundance: -
CDR3aa: CASSLAGGRYNEQFF

d_gene: -
j_gene: TRBJ1-2
v_gene: TRBV6-5
abundance: -
CDR3aa: CASSLGGGRFYGYTF

d_gene: -
j_gene: TRBJ2-3
v_gene: TRBV5-1
abundance: -
CDR3aa: CASSSTPSKNTDTQYF

d_gene: -
j_gene: TRBJ2-3
v_gene: TRBV29-1
abundance: -
CDR3aa: CSAAGTPGTQYF

d_gene: -
j_gene: TRBJ1-2
v_gene: TRBV27
abundance: once
CDR3aa: CASSLSEGGGYTF

d_gene: TRBD1
j_gene: TRBJ2-1
v_gene: TRBV7-2
abundance: -
CDR3aa: CASSFRAGGYNEQFF

d_gene: TRBD2
j_gene: TRBJ2-2
v_gene: TRBV5-1
abundance: once
CDR3aa: CASSLREGRTGELFF

d_gene: TRBD1
j_gene: TRBJ1-1
v_gene: TRBV19
abundance: -
CDR3aa: CASRQNRGTTEAFF

d_gene: -
j_gene: TRBJ1-1
v_gene: TRBV14
abundance: once
CDR3aa: CASSPYQGGPNTEAFF

d_gene: -
j_gene: TRBJ2-1
v_gene: TRBV7-9
abundance: -
CDR3aa: CASTGEGERGYNEQFF

d_gene: -
j_gene: TRBJ2-1
v_gene: TRBV19
abundance: -
CDR3aa: CATQDWSNEQFF

d_gene: TRBD2
j_gene: TRBJ2-7
v_gene: TRBV14
abundance: once
CDR3aa: CASSPPGGDEQYF

d_gene: -
j_gene: TRBJ1-1
v_gene: TRBV30
abundance: few
CDR3aa: CAWSRQRNTEAFF

d_gene: -
j_gene: TRBJ2-3
v_gene: TRBV7-9
abundance: -
CDR3aa: CASSIVQGPTDTQYF

d_gene: -
j_gene: TRBJ2-7
v_gene: TRBV23-1
abundance: few
CDR3aa: CASSLWSRVYEQYF

d_gene: -
j_gene: TRBJ2-1
v_gene: TRBV7-7
abundance: -
CDR3aa: CASSPRSGSYNEQFF

d_gene: -
j_gene: TRBJ2-1
v_gene: TRBV5-1
abundance: -
CDR3aa: CASSLGEYEQFF

d_gene: -
j_gene: TRBJ1-1
v_gene: TRBV15
abundance: -
CDR3aa: CATSWDKNTEAFF

d_gene: -
j_gene: TRBJ1-2
v_gene: TRBV6-6
abundance: -
CDR3aa: CASSSYSTNYGYTF

d_gene: TRBD1
j_gene: TRBJ1-1
v_gene: TRBV6-6
abundance: -
CDR3aa: CASRIQGLTEAFF

d_gene: TRBD1
j_gene: TRBJ1-1
v_gene: TRBV4-1
abundance: -
CDR3aa: CASSRLGQGRTEAFF

d_gene: TRBD1
j_gene: TRBJ2-7
v_gene: TRBV4-1
abundance: -
CDR3aa: CASSQDYGDSSYEQYF

d_gene: -
j_gene: TRBJ2-2
v_gene: TRBV14
abundance: -
CDR3aa: CASSQGTSGELFF

d_gene: -
j_gene: TRBJ2-1
v_gene: TRBV13
abundance: few
CDR3aa: CASSPPGTLYNEQFF

d_gene: -
j_gene: TRBJ2-1
v_gene: TRBV27
abundance: -
CDR3aa: CASSLEGVHNEQFF

d_gene: -
j_gene: TRBJ2-3
v_gene: TRBV27
abundance: -
CDR3aa: CASNGHSTDTQYF

d_gene: TRBD2
j_gene: TRBJ2-2
v_gene: TRBV5-1
abundance: -
CDR3aa: CASSTLTSANTGELFF